The 17 T cell receptor beta chains reported below all come from one sample, sequenced in a study of cytomegalovirus exposure and HLA in healthy donors. PCR employed 60 Vbeta and 13 Jbeta primers. Sequenced by immunoSEQ multiplex PCR; TCRdb stores in-frame clones only, minus some. The sample shows 100,000 to 150,000 clones, more than 65% of them seen only once. Source material: PBMCs. These receptor sequences come from a woman aged 60-70 years in good health and CMV-seropositive.

The V call is TRBV7-8, the J call TRBJ2-2; perhaps TRBD1 as D (6 bases). The CDR3 length is 18 residues. V was shortened by 7 bases and J by 4 bases, with 25 bases between the two germline ends. Germline V CDR1 and CDR2: SGHVS, FQNEAQ. CDR3 in amino acids: CASIDTDTVQGVTGELFF. The CDR3 coding sequence is TGTGCCAGCATCGACACAGATACAGTACAGGGAGTCACCGGGGAGCTGTTTTTT.

J is TRBJ2-7 and V is TRBV6-6; maybe TRBD1 (6 bases). The CDR3 extends over 11 amino acids. Germline V lookup: CDR1 MNHNY, CDR2 SVGAGI (reference sequence). Trimming stripped 2 bases from V and 7 bases from J, with 6 bases between. CDR3 protein: CASSYDREQYF. Written as DNA, the CDR3 is TGTGCCAGCAGTTACGACAGGGAGCAGTACTTC.

This clone appeared a few times. The chain recombines TRBV6-6 with TRBJ1-1; D ambiguous. This CDR3 has 12 amino acids. Germline V gene sequence: CDR1 MNHNY, CDR2 SVGAGI (reference sequence). The V and J ends lost 2 bases and 10 bases respectively, with 11 bases between them. CDR3 protein: CASSYNEGRAFF. The CDR3 DNA reads TGTGCCAGCAGTTACAACGAGGGAAGAGCTTTCTTT.

The chain has TRBV5-8 and TRBJ2-7, with D perhaps TRBD1 (6 bases). The CDR3 spans 13 residues. Germline V lookup: CDR1 SGHTS, CDR2 YDEGEE. V was trimmed by 0 bases and J by 5 bases, leaving 9 bases between them. CDR3 DNA: TGTGCCAGCAGCTTGGGGGGGCGCGACGAGCAGTACTTC. Residues: CASSLGGRDEQYF. Looking up the rest from reference TRBV5-8 and TRBJ2-7 gives the full variable domain: EAGVTQSPTHLIKTRGQQATLRCSPISGHTSVYWYQQALGLGLQFLLWYDEGEERNRGNFPPRFSGRQFPNYSSELNVNALELEDSALYLCASSLGGRDEQYFGPGTRLTVT.

This clone was recorded only once. The chain has TRBV27 and TRBJ2-7; possibly TRBD1 for D (6 bases). V lost 4 bases to trimming and J lost 12 bases, with 16 bases between them. CDR3 length: 12 amino acids. Germline V gives CDR1 MNHEY, CDR2 SMNVEV (reference sequence). The CDR3 DNA reads as TGTGCCAGCAGTTCAACCGGGACATATCTGTACTTC. It is translated as CASSSTGTYLYF.

The J gene is TRBJ2-5, the V gene TRBV11-1; no firm D call. Per germline, CDR1 SGHAT and CDR2 FQDESV (reference sequence). V was trimmed by 7 bases and J by 3 bases, leaving 12 bases between them. The CDR3 covers 13 residues. CDR3: CASIQDGEETQYF. The CDR3 DNA is TGTGCCAGCATCCAAGACGGAGAAGAGACCCAGTACTTC.

This clone has just one count. This rearrangement joins TRBV10-2 to TRBJ1-1; D unclear. Trimming left V 0 bases short and J 5 bases short, with 4 bases between. The CDR3 length is 12 residues. The germline gives CDR1 WSHSY, CDR2 SAAADI. CDR3 in amino acids: CASSESRTEAFF. CDR3 sequence (DNA): TGCGCCAGCAGTGAGTCGCGAACTGAAGCTTTCTTT.

This clone was detected a few times. This chain joins TRBV5-4 and TRBJ2-3, with D hard to call. Deletions cut 1 base from V and 1 base from J, with 10 bases between. Germline assignment: CDR1 SGHNT and CDR2 YYREEE (reference sequence). This CDR3 contains 15 residues. The CDR3 sequence: CASSLMESRTDTQYF. The CDR3, as DNA: TGTGCCAGCAGCTTGATGGAGAGTCGCACAGATACGCAGTATTTT. Looking up the rest from reference TRBV5-4 and TRBJ2-3 gives the full variable domain: ETGVTQSPTHLIKTRGQQVTLRCSSQSGHNTVSWYQQALGQGPQFIFQYYREEENGRGNFPPRFSGLQFPNYSSELNVNALELDDSALYLCASSLMESRTDTQYFGPGTRLTVL.

V usage is TRBV6-1 and J usage is TRBJ2-4; D possibly corresponds to TRBD2 (6 bases). Germline V lookup: CDR1 MNHNS, CDR2 SASEGT. This CDR3 has 14 amino acids. The V and J ends lost 2 bases and 9 bases respectively, with 14 bases between them. The CDR3 bases are TGTGCCAGCAGTGAATCGGAGGGTCGAGGCATTCAGTACTTC. It is translated as CASSESEGRGIQYF.

The J gene is TRBJ2-1, the V gene TRBV5-1; D is unclear. Germline CDR1 reads SGHRS; CDR2 reads YFSETQ. This CDR3 region has 14 residues. The ends were cut back, 2 bases at V and 4 bases at J, with 10 bases in the middle. The CDR3 DNA sequence: TGCGCCAGCAGCTTCGAGGTCAGTTACAATGAGCAGTTCTTC. Amino acids: CASSFEVSYNEQFF.

The chain couples TRBV9 to TRBJ2-1; TRBD2 matches at 10 bases. The germline gives CDR1 SGDLS, CDR2 YYNGEE. The CDR3 runs 15 residues. The ends lost 3 bases at V and 13 bases at J; junction bases unmatched: 13. CDR3 sequence reads: CASSAFASGGGPQFF. CDR3 in DNA: TGTGCCAGCAGCGCTTTCGCTAGCGGGGGTGGTCCCCAGTTCTTC.

This clone was seen a few times. The chain carries TRBV9 and TRBJ2-1; a possible D gene is TRBD1 (5 bases). The CDR3 runs 17 residues. Germline V gene sequence: CDR1 SGDLS, CDR2 YYNGEE. V dropped 3 bases and J dropped 5 bases, with 21 bases sitting between them. The CDR3 spells CASSAPRVSGNNNEQFF. CDR3 sequence (DNA): TGTGCCAGCAGCGCCCCCCGGGTCTCAGGGAACAACAATGAGCAGTTCTTC.

This clone came up once. The rearrangement joins TRBV7-8 to TRBJ1-5, with a possible D match to TRBD1 (6 bases). The germline V and J ends were trimmed by 1 base and 2 bases, with 18 bases remaining between them. From germline, CDR1 is SGHVS and CDR2 FQNEAQ. This CDR3 is built from 18 residues. CDR3 sequence (DNA): TGTGCCAGCAGCTTAGTATGGGGTTTAGGGGGGGGCAATCAGCCCCAGCATTTT. This sequence encodes CASSLVWGLGGGNQPQHF.

This clone has only one observation. The chain recombines TRBV5-1 with TRBJ1-2; D gene ambiguous. Trimming shortened V by 0 bases and J by 0 bases, and 15 bases separated the two germline ends. Germline assignment: CDR1 SGHRS and CDR2 YFSETQ. The CDR3 consists of 17 residues. The CDR3 loop reads CASSLAARGKANYGYTF. In DNA form, the CDR3 reads TGCGCCAGCAGCTTGGCCGCGCGGGGAAAAGCTAACTATGGCTACACCTTC.

The rearrangement uses TRBV29-1 and TRBJ1-2; D unclear. V was cut by 6 bases and J by 4 bases, with 15 bases left in between. Germline loops: CDR1 SQVTM, CDR2 ANQGSEA. This CDR3 is built from 13 residues. CDR3 nucleotides: TGCAGCGTGGGAGGGTCGGGATCCTATGGCTACACCTTC. As protein: CSVGGSGSYGYTF.

This chain joins TRBV27 and TRBJ2-2; D is uncertain. Germline CDR1 MNHEY, CDR2 SMNVEV (reference sequence). CDR3 length: 12 amino acids. Trimming shortened V by 3 bases and J by 6 bases, and 5 bases separated the two germline ends. CDR3: CASSFVAGELFF. CDR3 coding DNA: TGTGCCAGCAGTTTTGTAGCCGGGGAGCTGTTTTTT.

The chain links TRBV6-1 to TRBJ2-3, with D maybe TRBD2 (6 bases). The CDR3 loop spans 12 amino acids. Germline values: CDR1 MNHNS, CDR2 SASEGT. V dropped 11 bases and J dropped 5 bases, with 14 bases sitting between them. The DNA of the CDR3 is TGTGCCGGGGGGACTGCGGGAGATACGCAGTATTTT. Protein: CAGGTAGDTQYF.